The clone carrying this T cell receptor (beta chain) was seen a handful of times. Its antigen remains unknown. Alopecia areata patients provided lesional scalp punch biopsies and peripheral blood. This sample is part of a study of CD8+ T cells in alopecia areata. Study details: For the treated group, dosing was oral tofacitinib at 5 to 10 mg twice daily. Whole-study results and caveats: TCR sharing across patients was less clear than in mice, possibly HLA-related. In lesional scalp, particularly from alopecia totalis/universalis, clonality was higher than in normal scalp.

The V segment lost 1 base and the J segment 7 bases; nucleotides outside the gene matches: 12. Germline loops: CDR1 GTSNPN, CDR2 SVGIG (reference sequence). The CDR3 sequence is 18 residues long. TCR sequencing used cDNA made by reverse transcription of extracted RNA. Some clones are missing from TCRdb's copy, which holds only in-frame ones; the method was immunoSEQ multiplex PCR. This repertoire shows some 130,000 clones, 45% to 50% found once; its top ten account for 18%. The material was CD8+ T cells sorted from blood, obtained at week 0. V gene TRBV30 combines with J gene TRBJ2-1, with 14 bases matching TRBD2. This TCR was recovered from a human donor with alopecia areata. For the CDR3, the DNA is TGTGCCTGGAGTGGACTAGCGGGGGGGCCTAAGAGTAAGAATGAGCAGTTCTTC. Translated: CAWSGLAGGPKSKNEQFF. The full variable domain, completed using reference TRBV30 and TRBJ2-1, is SQTIHQWPATLVQPVGSPLSLECTVEGTSNPNLYWYRQAAGRGLQLLFYSVGIGQISSEVPQNLSASRPQDRQFILSSKKLLLSDSGFYLCAWSGLAGGPKSKNEQFFGPGTRLTVL.